The source of this T cell receptor (beta chain) is a study of follicular helper T cells after annual influenza vaccination. Study-level points and caveats: ICOS-CD38- cTfh most often held earlier Day 7 ICOS+CD38+ clones.

Germline V gives CDR1 SGHTA, CDR2 FQGNSA. Trimming took off 5 bases at V and 5 bases at J, with 15 bases between the two ends. The CDR3 covers 14 residues. Points on this clone: Its antigen is not known.

Sequenced by immunoSEQ multiplex PCR; TCRdb stores in-frame clones only, minus some. Of 12,000 to 15,000 clones in the sample, about 81% were seen once. Time point denoted: 2014-2015 season, 7 days after vaccination. Excluded were substance abuse, HIV/AIDS, active cancer, immunomodulatory drugs and active illness. This clonotype was sampled from an adult who received the influenza vaccine. The rearrangement links TRBV7-2 to TRBJ2-5; tentatively, D is TRBD2 (5 bases). Material: CXCR5+ CD38- circulating T follicular helper cells from blood, obtained 7 days after influenza vaccination. Subset: circulating Tfh, non-naive CD4+CXCR5+PD-1+ (ICOS+CD38+ or ICOS-CD38-). The CDR3 here is CASSPRGSWETQYF. DNA for the CDR3: TGTGCCAGCAGCCCTCGGGGTAGCTGGGAGACCCAGTACTTC. Variable domain in full (rest from reference TRBV7-2 and TRBJ2-5): GAGVSQSPSNKVTEKGKDVELRCDPISGHTALYWYRQSLGQGLEFLIYFQGNSAPDKSGLPSDRFSAERTGGSVSTLTIQRTQQEDSAVYLCASSPRGSWETQYFGPGTRLLVL.